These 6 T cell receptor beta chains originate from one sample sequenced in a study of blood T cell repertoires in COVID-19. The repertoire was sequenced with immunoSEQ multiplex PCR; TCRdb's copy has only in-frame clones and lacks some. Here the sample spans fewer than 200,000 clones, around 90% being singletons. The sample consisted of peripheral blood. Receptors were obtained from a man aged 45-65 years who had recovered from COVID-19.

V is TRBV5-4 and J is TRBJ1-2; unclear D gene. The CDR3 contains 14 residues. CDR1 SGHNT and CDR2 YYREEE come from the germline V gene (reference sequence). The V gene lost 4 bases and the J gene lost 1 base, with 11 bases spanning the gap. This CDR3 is CASSPKEVNYGYTF. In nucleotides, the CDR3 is TGTGCCAGCAGCCCAAAGGAGGTTAACTATGGCTACACCTTC.

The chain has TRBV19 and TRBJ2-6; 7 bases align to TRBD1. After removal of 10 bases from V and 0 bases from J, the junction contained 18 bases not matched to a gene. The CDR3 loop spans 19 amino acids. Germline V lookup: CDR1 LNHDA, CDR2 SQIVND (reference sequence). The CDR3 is CAISSSKRDSLSGANVLTF. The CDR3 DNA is TGTGCCATCTCTTCCAGTAAAAGGGACAGCCTCTCTGGGGCCAACGTCCTGACTTTC.

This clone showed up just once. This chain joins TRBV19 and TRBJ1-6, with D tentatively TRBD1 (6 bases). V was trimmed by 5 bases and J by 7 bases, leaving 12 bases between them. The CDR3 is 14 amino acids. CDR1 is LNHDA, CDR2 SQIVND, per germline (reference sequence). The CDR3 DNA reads TGTGCCAGTAGTTCACAGGGAAACAATTCACCCCTCCACTTT. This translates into CASSSQGNNSPLHF.

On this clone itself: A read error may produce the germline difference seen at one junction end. CDR3 DNA: TGTGCCAGCAGCTGGACAGGGAACTACGGCTACACCTTC. Its translation: CASSWTGNYGYTF. This chain connects TRBV5-8 to TRBJ1-2; 8 bases are a match to TRBD1. This CDR3 is 13 amino acids long. From germline, CDR1 is SGHTS and CDR2 YDEGEE.

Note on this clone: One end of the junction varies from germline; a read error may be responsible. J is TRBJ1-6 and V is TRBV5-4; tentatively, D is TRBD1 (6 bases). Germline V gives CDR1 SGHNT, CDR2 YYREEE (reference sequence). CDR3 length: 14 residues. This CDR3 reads CASSLGQNNSPLHF. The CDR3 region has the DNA TGTGCCAGCAGTTTGGGACAAAATAATTCACCCCTCCACTTT.

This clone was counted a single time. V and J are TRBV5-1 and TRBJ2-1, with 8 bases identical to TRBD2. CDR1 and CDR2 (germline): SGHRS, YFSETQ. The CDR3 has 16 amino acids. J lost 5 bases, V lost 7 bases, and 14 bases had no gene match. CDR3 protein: CASSPPLAGTNNEQFF. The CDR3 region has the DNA TGCGCCAGCTCCCCCCCTCTAGCGGGTACTAACAATGAGCAGTTCTTC. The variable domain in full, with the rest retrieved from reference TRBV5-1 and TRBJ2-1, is KAGVTQTPRYLIKTRGQQVTLSCSPISGHRSVSWYQQTPGQGLQFLFEYFSETQRNKGNFPGRFSGRQFSNSRSEMNVSTLELGDSALYLCASSPPLAGTNNEQFFGPGTRLTVL.